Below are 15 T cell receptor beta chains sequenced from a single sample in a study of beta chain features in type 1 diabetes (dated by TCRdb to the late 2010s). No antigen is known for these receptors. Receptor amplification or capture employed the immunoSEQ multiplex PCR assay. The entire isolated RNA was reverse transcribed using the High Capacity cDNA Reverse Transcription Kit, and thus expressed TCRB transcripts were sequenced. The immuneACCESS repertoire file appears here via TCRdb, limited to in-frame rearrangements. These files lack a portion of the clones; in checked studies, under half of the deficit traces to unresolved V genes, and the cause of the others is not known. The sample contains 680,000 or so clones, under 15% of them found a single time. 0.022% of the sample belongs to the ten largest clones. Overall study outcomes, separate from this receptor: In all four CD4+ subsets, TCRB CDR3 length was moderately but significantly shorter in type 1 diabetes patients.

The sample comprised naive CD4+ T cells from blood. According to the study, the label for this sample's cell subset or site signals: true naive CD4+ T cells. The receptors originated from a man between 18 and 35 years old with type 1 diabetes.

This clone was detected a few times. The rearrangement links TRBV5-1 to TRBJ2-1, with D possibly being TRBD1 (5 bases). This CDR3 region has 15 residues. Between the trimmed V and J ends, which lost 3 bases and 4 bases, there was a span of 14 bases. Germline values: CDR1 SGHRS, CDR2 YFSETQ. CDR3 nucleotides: TGCGCCAGCAGCTCCGACACCAGGGATTACAATGAGCAGTTCTTC. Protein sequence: CASSSDTRDYNEQFF.

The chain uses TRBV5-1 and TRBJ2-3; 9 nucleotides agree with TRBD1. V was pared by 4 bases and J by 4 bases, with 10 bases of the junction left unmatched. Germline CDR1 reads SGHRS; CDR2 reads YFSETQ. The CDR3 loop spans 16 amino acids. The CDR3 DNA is TGCGCCAGCAGCCCAGCAGGGACAGGGAGGGCAGATACGCAGTATTTT. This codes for CASSPAGTGRADTQYF.

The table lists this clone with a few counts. CDR3 region: CASSFGPGLYEQYF. CDR3 in DNA: TGTGCCAGCAGTTTCGGACCAGGACTCTACGAGCAGTACTTC. The chain joins TRBV27 to TRBJ2-7; tentatively, D is TRBD2 (5 bases). Germline loops: CDR1 MNHEY, CDR2 SMNVEV (reference sequence). The CDR3 loop spans 14 amino acids. Deletions cut 3 bases from V and 3 bases from J, with 12 bases between.

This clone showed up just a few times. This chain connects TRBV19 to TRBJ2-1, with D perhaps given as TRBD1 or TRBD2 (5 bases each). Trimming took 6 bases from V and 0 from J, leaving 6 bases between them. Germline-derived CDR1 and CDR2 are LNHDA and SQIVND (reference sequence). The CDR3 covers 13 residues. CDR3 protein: CASSGASYNEQFF. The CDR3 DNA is TGTGCCAGTAGCGGGGCCTCCTACAATGAGCAGTTCTTC. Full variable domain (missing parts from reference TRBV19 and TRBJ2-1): DGGITQSPKYLFRKEGQNVTLSCEQNLNHDAMYWYRQDPGQGLRLIYYSQIVNDFQKGDIAEGYSVSREKKESFPLTVTSAQKNPTAFYLCASSGASYNEQFFGPGTRLTVL.

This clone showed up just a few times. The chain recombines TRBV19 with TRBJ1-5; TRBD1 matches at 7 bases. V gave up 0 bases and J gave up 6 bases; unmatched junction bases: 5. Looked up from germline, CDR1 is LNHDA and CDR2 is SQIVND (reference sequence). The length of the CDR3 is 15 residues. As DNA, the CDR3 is TGTGCCAGTAGTATAGAGCTAGGGGGCGGTCAGCCCCAGCATTTT. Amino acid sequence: CASSIELGGGQPQHF.

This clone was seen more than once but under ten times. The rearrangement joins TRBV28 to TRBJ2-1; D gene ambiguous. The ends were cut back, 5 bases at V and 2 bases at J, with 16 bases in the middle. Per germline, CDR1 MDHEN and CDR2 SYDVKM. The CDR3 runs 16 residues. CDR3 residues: CASSPHFGNTYNEQFF. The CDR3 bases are TGTGCCAGCAGTCCCCATTTTGGCAATACCTACAATGAGCAGTTCTTC. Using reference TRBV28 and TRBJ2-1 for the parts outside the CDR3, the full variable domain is DVKVTQSSRYLVKRTGEKVFLECVQDMDHENMFWYRQDPGLGLRLIYFSYDVKMKEKGDIPEGYSVSREKKERFSLILESASTNQTSMYLCASSPHFGNTYNEQFFGPGTRLTVL.

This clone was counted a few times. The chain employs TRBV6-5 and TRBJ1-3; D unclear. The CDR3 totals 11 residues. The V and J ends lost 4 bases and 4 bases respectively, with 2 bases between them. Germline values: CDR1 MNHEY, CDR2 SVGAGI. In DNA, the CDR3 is TGTGCCAGCAGTTGGGGAAACACCATATATTTT. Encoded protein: CASSWGNTIYF.

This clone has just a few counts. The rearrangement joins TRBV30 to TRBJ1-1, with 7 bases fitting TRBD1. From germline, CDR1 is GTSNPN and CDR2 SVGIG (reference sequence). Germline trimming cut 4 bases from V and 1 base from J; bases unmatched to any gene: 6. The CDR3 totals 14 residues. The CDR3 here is CAWKPGTANTEAFF. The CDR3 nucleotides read TGTGCCTGGAAACCAGGGACAGCGAACACTGAAGCTTTCTTT.

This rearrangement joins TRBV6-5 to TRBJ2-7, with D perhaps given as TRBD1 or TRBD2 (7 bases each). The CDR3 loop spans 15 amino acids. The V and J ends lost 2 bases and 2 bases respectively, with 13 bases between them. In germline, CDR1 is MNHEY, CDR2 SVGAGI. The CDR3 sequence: CASSYRTRGPYEQYF. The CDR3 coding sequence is TGTGCCAGCAGTTACAGGACTAGGGGGCCCTACGAGCAGTACTTC.

CDR3 amino acids: CASRETTFGETQYF. The CDR3 nucleotides read TGTGCCAGCAGGGAAACGACCTTTGGAGAGACCCAGTACTTC. This chain joins TRBV25-1 and TRBJ2-5; no clear D gene. CDR1 and CDR2 from the germline V gene are MGHDK and SYGVNS. V was clipped by 6 bases and J by 4 bases, with 15 bases between them. The CDR3 loop spans 14 amino acids. The entire variable domain, with the rest obtained from reference TRBV25-1 and TRBJ2-5, is as follows: EADIYQTPRYLVIGTGKKITLECSQTMGHDKMYWYQQDPGMELHLIHYSYGVNSTEKGDLSSESTVSRIRTEHFPLTLESARPSHTSQYLCASRETTFGETQYFGPGTRLLVL.

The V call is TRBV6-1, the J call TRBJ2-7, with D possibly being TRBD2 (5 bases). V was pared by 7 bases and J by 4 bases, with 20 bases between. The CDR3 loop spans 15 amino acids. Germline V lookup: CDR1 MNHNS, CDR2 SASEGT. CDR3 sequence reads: CASIRVPATGYEQYF. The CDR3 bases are TGTGCCAGCATCCGGGTCCCCGCGACGGGATACGAGCAGTACTTC.

The CDR3 DNA reads as TGCGCCAGCAGCCAAGGGATGGGTCGATATACTGAAGCTTTCTTT. This gives the protein CASSQGMGRYTEAFF. The gene calls are TRBV4-1 and TRBJ1-1; D is undetermined. Trimming removed 1 base at V and 5 bases at J, with 14 bases between. The CDR3 extends over 15 amino acids. Germline V gene lookup returns CDR1 MGHRA and CDR2 YSYEKL.

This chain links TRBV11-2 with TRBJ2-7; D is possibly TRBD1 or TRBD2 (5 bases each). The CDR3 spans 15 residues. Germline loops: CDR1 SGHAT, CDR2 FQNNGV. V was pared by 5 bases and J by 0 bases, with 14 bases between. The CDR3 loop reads CASSPARDASYEQYF. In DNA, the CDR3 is TGTGCCAGCAGCCCCGCCCGGGACGCCTCCTACGAGCAGTACTTC.

CDR3 residues: CASSPPPTNEQYF. The CDR3 DNA follows: TGTGCCAGCTCACCACCCCCTACGAACGAGCAGTACTTC. The chain couples TRBV18 to TRBJ2-7; no clear D gene. The CDR3 spans 13 residues. Deletions cut 0 bases from V and 5 bases from J, with 8 bases between. Per the germline V gene, CDR1 is KGHSH and CDR2 is LQKENI. Drawing the rest from reference TRBV18 and TRBJ2-7, the complete variable domain is NAGVMQNPRHLVRRRGQEARLRCSPMKGHSHVYWYRQLPEEGLKFMVYLQKENIIDESGMPKERFSAEFPKEGPSILRIQQVVRGDSAAYFCASSPPPTNEQYFGPGTRLTVT.

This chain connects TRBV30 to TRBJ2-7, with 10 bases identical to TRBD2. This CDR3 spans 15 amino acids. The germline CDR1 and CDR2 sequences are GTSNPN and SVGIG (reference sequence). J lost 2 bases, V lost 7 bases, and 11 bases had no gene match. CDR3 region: CAFWGTSEVPYEQYF. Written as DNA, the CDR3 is TGTGCCTTCTGGGGGACTAGCGAGGTCCCCTACGAGCAGTACTTC.